These 20 T cell receptor beta chains were sequenced from one sample in a study of T cell repertoires in aging, cancer and after chemotherapy. Amplification of TCR beta used genomic DNA extracted from peripheral blood. Multiplex touch-down PCR with TRB-A/B primers amplified rearranged V-D-J TRB sequences. TCRdb reprocessed the multiplex PCR reads via MiXCR and lists one record per CDR3 protein. The sample includes about 5,000 distinct CDR3 sequences, about 21% of them seen just once. The sequencing sample was made of blood. The receptors were gathered from a human donor in good health. The donor label of this sample is uncertain.

This chain links TRBV20-1 with TRBJ1-1; D is unclear. The CDR3 length is 13 residues. Germline V gene data show CDR1 as DFQATT and CDR2 as SNEGSKA (reference sequence). V gave up 5 bases and J gave up 0 bases, with 10 bases separating them. Here the CDR3 reads CSACPTVNTEAFF. The DNA for the CDR3 is TGCAGTGCTTGCCCCACGGTGAACACTGAAGCTTTCTTT.

The J gene is TRBJ2-7, the V gene TRBV7-3, with D perhaps TRBD1 (6 bases). The length of the CDR3 is 14 residues. Germline CDR1 SGHTA, CDR2 FQGTGA. The ends were cut back, 5 bases at V and 3 bases at J, with 14 bases in the middle. The DNA of the CDR3 is TGTGCCAGCAGCATACAGGGTGGCGGCTACGAGCAGTACTTC. As protein: CASSIQGGGYEQYF. The full variable domain, with the rest looked up from reference TRBV7-3 and TRBJ2-7, is GAGVSQTPSNKVTEKGKYVELRCDPISGHTALYWYRQSLGQGPEFLIYFQGTGAADDSGLPNDRFFAVRPEGSVSTLKIQRTERGDSAVYLCASSIQGGGYEQYFGPGTRLTVT.

DNA of the CDR3: TGTGCCAGCAGCAAAGGTCAAGGGAACGGCCCCGCGGACACTGAAGCTTTCTTT. Its protein product is CASSKGQGNGPADTEAFF. V is TRBV21-1 and J is TRBJ1-1; the table's D call TRBD1 went unverified against the DNA. TRBV21-1 is assigned pseudogene status. This CDR3 contains 18 residues.

This clonotype is medium-sized. The rearrangement uses TRBV19 and TRBJ1-1; 7 bases agree with TRBD1. This CDR3 comprises 15 residues. Germline CDR1 LNHDA, CDR2 SQIVND (reference sequence). Trimming at V came to 6 bases and at J to 4 bases, leaving 11 bases not matched to a gene. The CDR3 DNA reads as TGTGCCAGTAGCAAAGGGGCCCAGGGGGTCACTGAAGCTTTCTTT. It translates to CASSKGAQGVTEAFF.

The chain recombines TRBV5-1 with TRBJ2-5; weak D call: TRBD2 (6 bases). Per germline, CDR1 SGHRS and CDR2 YFSETQ. The CDR3 covers 13 residues. V lost 4 bases, J lost 1 base, and 8 bases lay in between. In DNA form, the CDR3 reads TGCGCCAGCAGCCGGGACTTCCAAGAGACCCAGTACTTC. Translated: CASSRDFQETQYF. The full variable domain, rest sourced from reference TRBV5-1 and TRBJ2-5, is KAGVTQTPRYLIKTRGQQVTLSCSPISGHRSVSWYQQTPGQGLQFLFEYFSETQRNKGNFPGRFSGRQFSNSRSEMNVSTLELGDSALYLCASSRDFQETQYFGPGTRLLVL.

Details on this clonotype: A read error may account for a junction end that differs from germline. The rearrangement uses TRBV5-4 and TRBJ2-2; 7 bases line up with TRBD1. Germline V gene sequence: CDR1 SGHNT, CDR2 YYREEE (reference sequence). The CDR3 consists of 16 residues. The CDR3: CDSSQEGQPSDGELFF. In DNA form, the CDR3 reads TGCGACAGCAGCCAAGAGGGACAGCCGAGTGACGGGGAGCTGTTTTTT.

This clonotype is categorized as medium-sized. This chain links TRBV5-4 with TRBJ2-2; 8 nucleotides align to TRBD2. This CDR3 region has 15 residues. Per the germline V gene, CDR1 is SGHNT and CDR2 is YYREEE (reference sequence). J gave up 4 bases and V 5 bases, and 7 bases lay outside the gene matches. CDR3 region: CASSSRGGGTGELFF. The CDR3 nucleotides are TGTGCCAGCAGTTCCCGGGGGGGGGGCACCGGGGAGCTGTTTTTT.

This clonotype is classed as medium-sized. V usage is TRBV6-4 and J usage is TRBJ2-1, with D possibly being TRBD2 (5 bases). V was trimmed by 3 bases and J by 3 bases, leaving 15 bases between them. Looked up from germline, CDR1 is MRHNA and CDR2 is SNTAGT. CDR3 length: 16 residues. CDR3 sequence (DNA): TGTGCCAGCAGTGATAGAGGGAATCTGGACTACAATGAGCAGTTCTTC. This translates into CASSDRGNLDYNEQFF.

This rearrangement joins TRBV20-1 to TRBJ1-1; no clear D. Trimming left V 7 bases short and J 3 bases short, with 12 bases between. In germline, CDR1 is DFQATT, CDR2 SNEGSKA (reference sequence). The CDR3 sequence is 12 residues long. The DNA of the CDR3 is TGCAGTGAATCTCCTAGGGACACTGAAGCTTTCTTT. Its translation is CSESPRDTEAFF.

This clonotype was recorded only once. Given a much more abundant clone one base away, this may be a read error. The CDR3 DNA follows: TGTGCCAGCACGGACAGGGGTAGAAACACTGAAGCTTTCTTT. It is translated as CASTDRGRNTEAFF. The chain employs TRBV27 and TRBJ1-1; the match to TRBD1 covers 9 bases. The CDR3 contains 14 residues. Germline CDR1 is MNHEY and CDR2 is SMNVEV (reference sequence). The J segment lost 2 bases and the V segment lost 7 bases, leaving 5 bases of the junction unmatched.

In its sample, this clonotype ranks as medium-sized. The CDR3 loop is CASSQDRRTQGNTIYF. The CDR3 region has the DNA TGTGCCAGCAGCCAAGATCGCCGGACCCAAGGAAACACCATATATTTT. J is TRBJ1-3 and V is TRBV14; D is undetermined. The V end lost 0 bases, the J end lost 4 bases, and 13 bases lay between the germline ends. Germline V CDR1 and CDR2: SGHDN, FVKESK. The CDR3 is 16 amino acids.

This clonotype is medium-sized (0.01 to 0.1%) by share. The chain links TRBV27 to TRBJ2-7, with 13 bases that match TRBD2. V lost 5 bases to trimming and J lost 7 bases; unmatched junction nucleotides: 8. The germline CDR1 and CDR2 sequences are MNHEY and SMNVEV (reference sequence). This CDR3 comprises 15 residues. In nucleotides, the CDR3 is TGTGCCAGCAGTCCCAGGACTAGCGGGGGTGGGGAGCAGTACTTC. It is translated as CASSPRTSGGGEQYF.

This clonotype is deemed medium-sized. The chain is built from TRBV6-1 and TRBJ2-6, with TRBD1 as a possible D gene (6 bases). The CDR3 length is 20 residues. V was cut by 1 base and J by 0 bases, with 19 bases left in between. Germline V gives CDR1 MNHNS, CDR2 SASEGT. CDR3 amino acids: CASSEDWFVTGFSGANVLTF. The CDR3 DNA sequence: TGTGCCAGCAGTGAAGACTGGTTCGTGACAGGTTTCTCTGGGGCCAACGTCCTGACTTTC.

By its share, this clonotype is medium-sized. The chain links TRBV29-1 to TRBJ2-1; 7 nucleotides line up with TRBD2. The J segment lost 7 bases and the V segment lost 5 bases, leaving 11 bases of the junction unmatched. The CDR3 spans 14 residues. Per germline, CDR1 SQVTM and CDR2 ANQGSEA. CDR3 DNA: TGCAGCGTTATCCGAGCGGGGTCCTGGAATGAGCAGTTCTTC. It is translated as CSVIRAGSWNEQFF.

The rearrangement uses TRBV21-1 and TRBJ1-5; TRBD1, the D gene given by the table, was not confirmed from the DNA. TRBV21-1 is annotated as a pseudogene. This CDR3 region has 16 residues. The CDR3: CASSKVKGNSNQPQQF. In DNA form, the CDR3 reads TGTGCCAGCAGCAAAGTGAAGGGGAATAGCAATCAGCCCCAGCAATTT.

By sample share, this clonotype is medium-sized (0.01 to 0.1%). The CDR3 is CASSLRLGFYEQYF. CDR3 bases: TGTGCCAGCAGCTTACGCCTAGGTTTTTACGAGCAGTACTTC. The rearrangement links TRBV13 to TRBJ2-7; D gene ambiguous. Germline CDR1 and CDR2: PRHDT and FYEKMQ (reference sequence). CDR3 length equals 14 residues. V was shortened by 2 bases and J by 4 bases, with 12 bases between the two germline ends.

The chain employs TRBV5-1 and TRBJ2-5, with TRBD1 matching 9 bases. The CDR3 covers 17 residues. Losses at the gene ends were 1 base for V and 1 base for J; bases not matched to a gene: 8. Germline CDR1 and CDR2: SGHRS and YFSETQ. The CDR3 sequence: CASSLWETGGSQETQYF. DNA for the CDR3: TGCGCCAGCAGCTTGTGGGAGACAGGGGGTAGCCAAGAGACCCAGTACTTC. The full variable domain, completed using reference TRBV5-1 and TRBJ2-5, is KAGVTQTPRYLIKTRGQQVTLSCSPISGHRSVSWYQQTPGQGLQFLFEYFSETQRNKGNFPGRFSGRQFSNSRSEMNVSTLELGDSALYLCASSLWETGGSQETQYFGPGTRLLVL.

The V and J genes are TRBV18 and TRBJ1-4; 10 nucleotides align to TRBD1. The CDR3 runs to 15 residues. The germline CDR1 and CDR2 sequences are KGHSH and LQKENI. V was clipped by 0 bases and J by 5 bases; unmatched bases: 0. The CDR3 DNA sequence: TGTGCCAGCTCACCACCGGGACAGGGGAATGAAAAACTGTTTTTT. This encodes CASSPPGQGNEKLFF.

By share, this clonotype counts as medium-sized (0.01 to 0.1%). The chain carries TRBV6-5 and TRBJ2-5, with no clear D. V dropped 2 bases and J dropped 5 bases, with 12 bases sitting between them. Germline CDR1 is MNHEY and CDR2 is SVGAGI. The CDR3 spans 14 residues. CDR3 sequence reads: CASSYPRLGETQYF. As DNA, the CDR3 is TGTGCCAGCAGTTACCCACGGTTGGGGGAGACCCAGTACTTC.

This clonotype is categorized as medium-sized. This chain uses TRBV20-1 with TRBJ2-1, with 9 positions matching TRBD1. Looked up from germline, CDR1 is DFQATT and CDR2 is SNEGSKA (reference sequence). The CDR3 extends over 13 amino acids. After removal of 6 bases from V and 8 bases from J, the junction contained 8 bases not matched to a gene. This CDR3 is CSALGQGKDEQFF. The CDR3 DNA follows: TGCAGTGCCCTGGGACAGGGTAAGGATGAGCAGTTCTTC.